Below are 23 T cell receptor beta chains sequenced from a single sample in a study of T-cell memory formation after mild COVID-19. From the 5' RACE reads, TCRdb called clonotypes with MiXCR, one entry per CDR3 protein. The table has a few hundred thousand distinct CDR3 sequences, 8% to 10% seen once. The source material was PBMCs or a T cell subset sorted from them (not recorded which). All receptors derive from a man between 18 and 29 years old who had mild COVID-19 (a few samples of this study predate the infection). Cell type and time point are not known.

This clonotype showed up just a few times. The chain links TRBV7-9 to TRBJ1-4, with TRBD1 matching over 7 bases. The CDR3 loop spans 15 amino acids. Per the germline V gene, CDR1 is SEHNR and CDR2 is FQNEAQ (reference sequence). J lost 2 bases, V lost 5 bases, and 5 bases had no gene match. CDR3 bases: TGTGCCAGCAGCCTGGGACAGCCTACTAATGAAAAACTGTTTTTT. It translates to CASSLGQPTNEKLFF.

CDR3 residues: CSARDRGNEFEAFF. As DNA, the CDR3 is TGCAGTGCTAGAGATAGGGGGAACGAATTTGAAGCTTTCTTT. This chain connects TRBV20-1 to TRBJ1-1; weak D call: TRBD1 (6 bases). The CDR3 is 14 amino acids. Germline loops: CDR1 DFQATT, CDR2 SNEGSKA (reference sequence). V was pared by 0 bases and J by 7 bases, with 15 bases between.

V and J are TRBV5-1 and TRBJ2-3; D tentatively fits TRBD1 or TRBD2 (6 bases each). Germline CDR1 and CDR2: SGHRS and YFSETQ. Trimming shortened V by 0 bases and J by 6 bases, and 11 bases separated the two germline ends. This CDR3 spans 14 amino acids. CDR3 in amino acids: CASSLDGGGDTQYF. The CDR3 coding sequence is TGCGCCAGCAGCTTGGACGGGGGCGGGGATACGCAGTATTTT.

The V gene is TRBV20-1, the J gene TRBJ2-5; tentatively, D is TRBD2 (5 bases). Trimming took 6 bases from V and 1 from J, leaving 15 bases between them. The CDR3 runs 14 residues. The germline V gene encodes CDR1 DFQATT and CDR2 SNEGSKA (reference sequence). CDR3 residues: CSAHSKAAQETQYF. The DNA for the CDR3 is TGCAGTGCCCACTCGAAAGCGGCCCAAGAGACCCAGTACTTC.

The chain employs TRBV12-3 or TRBV12-4 and TRBJ2-5; 11 bases fit TRBD2. This CDR3 region has 15 residues. J lost 5 bases, V lost 11 bases, and 13 bases had no gene match. CDR3 in DNA: TGTGCCGATAGCCCACTAGCGGGGGCCGGGGAGACCCAGTACTTC. Its translation is CADSPLAGAGETQYF.

This clonotype was recorded a few times. The V call is TRBV4-2, the J call TRBJ2-3; 10 bases fit TRBD2. CDR3 length: 16 residues. Trimming at V came to 0 bases and at J to 6 bases, leaving 6 bases not matched to a gene. Germline lookup yields CDR1 LGHNA and CDR2 YNFKEQ. CDR3 residues: CASSQEPGLASDTQYF. CDR3 in DNA: TGTGCCAGCAGCCAAGAGCCGGGACTAGCGTCGGATACGCAGTATTTT.

The V call is TRBV6-1, the J call TRBJ2-7, with TRBD1 matching over 10 bases. The CDR3 runs 15 residues. The trim removed 6 bases at V and 5 bases at J, leaving 10 bases unmatched. Germline-derived CDR1 and CDR2 are MNHNS and SASEGT. Here the CDR3 reads CASSRDRGGSNEQYV. The DNA for the CDR3 is TGTGCCAGCAGCCGGGACAGGGGAGGAAGTAACGAGCAGTACGTC.

This clonotype has just a few counts. The V call is TRBV7-9, the J call TRBJ1-5; TRBD1 might be the D (6 bases). Germline-derived CDR1 and CDR2 are SEHNR and FQNEAQ (reference sequence). The CDR3 consists of 14 residues. The V gene lost 4 bases and the J gene lost 4 bases, with 11 bases spanning the gap. CDR3 in DNA: TGTGCCAGCAGCTCCCGGGGGCCGAATCAGCCCCAGCATTTT. Residues: CASSSRGPNQPQHF.

Here the CDR3 reads CASSFIPLGEQETQYF. The DNA for the CDR3 is TGTGCCAGCAGCTTCATTCCCCTCGGGGAACAAGAGACCCAGTACTTC. The V call is TRBV7-9, the J call TRBJ2-5; D possibly corresponds to TRBD2 (5 bases). This CDR3 has 16 amino acids. The germline CDR1 and CDR2 sequences are SEHNR and FQNEAQ (reference sequence). V was clipped by 3 bases and J by 2 bases, with 16 bases between them.

This clonotype was counted ten times or more. The chain combines TRBV12-3 or TRBV12-4 with TRBJ1-4, with a weak D call TRBD1 (5 bases). The V and J ends lost 5 bases and 7 bases respectively, with 14 bases between them. The CDR3 contains 14 residues. The CDR3 sequence: CASSALGGVEKLFF. Here the CDR3 DNA reads TGTGCCAGCAGTGCCTTGGGGGGAGTTGAAAAACTGTTTTTT.

This clonotype was counted between two and nine times. The V call is TRBV5-1, the J call TRBJ1-2; weak D call: TRBD1 (5 bases). Trimming removed 3 bases from V and 0 bases from J, with 15 bases in between. The CDR3 spans 16 residues. Germline V gene sequence: CDR1 SGHRS, CDR2 YFSETQ. CDR3: CASSSTPGGANYGYTF. The CDR3 DNA reads as TGCGCCAGCAGCTCTACCCCGGGAGGGGCTAACTATGGCTACACCTTC.

The table lists this clonotype with a few counts. The genes are TRBV6-5 and TRBJ2-5; no clear D gene. V was cut by 6 bases and J by 5 bases, with 22 bases left in between. The CDR3 runs to 16 residues. In germline, CDR1 is MNHEY, CDR2 SVGAGI. The CDR3 here is CASSPAWASSYETQYF. Here the CDR3 DNA reads TGTGCCAGCAGCCCTGCGTGGGCATCGAGTTATGAGACCCAGTACTTC.

The chain carries TRBV7-2 and TRBJ1-5; D ambiguous. The CDR3 consists of 12 residues. V was clipped by 3 bases and J by 7 bases, with 7 bases between them. Germline V gene data show CDR1 as SGHTA and CDR2 as FQGNSA. The CDR3 nucleotides are TGTGCCAGCAGCTTGGGGTACCAGCCCCAGCATTTT. The encoded protein is CASSLGYQPQHF.

The J gene is TRBJ2-1, the V gene TRBV27; 7 bases line up with TRBD1. V lost 7 bases and J lost 6; bases outside the gene matches: 9. Germline values: CDR1 MNHEY, CDR2 SMNVEV (reference sequence). The CDR3 runs 14 residues. CDR3 in amino acids: CASTGQVNPNEQFF. The CDR3 DNA reads TGTGCCAGCACCGGACAGGTGAACCCCAATGAGCAGTTCTTC.

Note on this clonotype: Relative to the germline gene, one junction end is altered; a read error may explain this. The chain joins TRBV3-1 to TRBJ2-5; D might be TRBD1 (6 bases). The CDR3 is 13 residues long. Germline lookup yields CDR1 LGHDT and CDR2 YNNKEL (reference sequence). CDR3 coding DNA: TGTGCCTGCAGCCAACAGGGCTCGTGGACCCAGTACTTC. Protein sequence: CACSQQGSWTQYF.

This clonotype came up a few times. The chain combines TRBV28 with TRBJ1-2, with 7 bases identical to TRBD1. This CDR3 spans 14 amino acids. The V segment lost 4 bases and the J segment 6 bases; nucleotides outside the gene matches: 8. In germline, CDR1 is MDHEN, CDR2 SYDVKM. Here the CDR3 reads CASSSGQDPNGYTF. In nucleotides, the CDR3 is TGTGCCAGCAGTTCCGGACAGGACCCAAATGGCTACACCTTC.

J is TRBJ2-3 and V is TRBV20-1, with 10 bases fitting TRBD2. Germline V gives CDR1 DFQATT, CDR2 SNEGSKA (reference sequence). There are 15 residues in the CDR3. After removal of 6 bases from V and 7 bases from J, the junction contained 13 bases not matched to a gene. CDR3 sequence reads: CSASLSGGASNTQYF. The CDR3 region has the DNA TGCAGTGCCTCCTTGAGCGGGGGGGCCTCGAATACGCAGTATTTT.

This clonotype was detected ten times or more. V and J are TRBV6-2 or TRBV6-3 and TRBJ1-5, with D possibly being TRBD1 (5 bases). The V end was cut by 6 bases, the J end by 4 bases, with 13 bases between. The CDR3 is 14 residues long. Germline V gene data show CDR1 as MNHEY and CDR2 as SVGEGT. This CDR3 reads CASSYGGWNQPQHF. The CDR3 bases are TGTGCCAGCAGCTACGGGGGATGGAATCAGCCCCAGCATTTT.

The chain combines TRBV24-1 with TRBJ1-2, with D unresolved. Germline V gene data show CDR1 as KGHDR and CDR2 as SFDVKD. This CDR3 region has 12 residues. The V end lost 3 bases, the J end lost 7 bases, and 8 bases lay between the germline ends. The CDR3 bases are TGTGCCACCAGTGATCGGACGTCTGGCTACACCTTC. It translates to CATSDRTSGYTF.

The CDR3 sequence: CASSQETDSYEQYF. CDR3 bases: TGTGCCAGCAGCCAAGAAACAGACTCCTACGAGCAGTACTTC. The rearrangement uses TRBV14 and TRBJ2-7; D unresolved. This CDR3 is built from 14 residues. Trimming removed 0 bases from V and 0 bases from J, with 6 bases in between. Germline values: CDR1 SGHDN, CDR2 FVKESK.

The chain recombines TRBV7-2 with TRBJ1-2; no clear D gene. The germline V gene has CDR1 SGHTA and CDR2 FQGNSA. V was shortened by 5 bases and J by 2 bases, with 15 bases between the two germline ends. The CDR3 is 15 residues long. As DNA, the CDR3 is TGTGCCAGCAGCCCCAGGAGACCGGAAAACTATGGCTACACCTTC. Its translation: CASSPRRPENYGYTF.

This clonotype was seen at least ten times. This sequence joins TRBV12-3 or TRBV12-4 and TRBJ2-2; TRBD2 matches 8 bases. The CDR3 totals 19 residues. Unmatched junction bases numbered 16, after V lost 2 bases and J lost 5 bases. CDR3 loop: CASSLRLLRGAPGTGELFF. Written as DNA, the CDR3 is TGTGCCAGCAGTTTAAGATTGTTGCGGGGGGCCCCTGGGACCGGGGAGCTGTTTTTT.

This clonotype has only a few counts. The rearrangement joins TRBV20-1 to TRBJ2-3; D perhaps matches TRBD2 (7 bases). The CDR3 consists of 13 residues. Germline V gene sequence: CDR1 DFQATT, CDR2 SNEGSKA (reference sequence). The CDR3 loop is CTTGGHSTDTQYF. CDR3 coding DNA: TGCACAACCGGGGGGCATAGCACAGATACGCAGTATTTT.